This T cell receptor beta chain was captured by sequencing in a study of OX40 agonist ivuxolimab in advanced cancers. Study-level information: Patients were treated with intravenous ivuxolimab, dosed at 0.01 to 10 mg/kg and infused every 2 weeks. The eligibility criteria allowed prior anti-PD-1, anti-PD-L1 or anti-CTLA-4 therapy, and 40% had some. Findings and limits, study-wide: Relatively little clonal expansion, among the lowest observed, appeared in partial responders at 0.1-3.0 mg/kg.

Profiled with immunoSEQ multiplex PCR; TCRdb holds only in-frame clones, not every one. The sample contains 50,000 to 75,000 clones, about 79% of which appear only once. Germline assignment: CDR1 MNHNY and CDR2 SVGAGI (reference sequence). Germline trimming cut 5 bases from V and 1 base from J; bases unmatched to any gene: 3. The CDR3 is 16 residues long. As to this clone: Its cognate antigen is unknown.

This clonotype was sampled from an adult with an advanced solid tumor such as melanoma, head and neck, liver or kidney cancer. This chain uses TRBV6-6 with TRBJ2-3, with TRBD2 matching 13 bases. The sequenced sample was CD4+ or CD8+ T cells sorted from blood, obtained in a trial of the OX40 agonist ivuxolimab. The CDR3 sequence: CASSRGTSGGTDTQYF. CDR3 sequence (DNA): TGTGCCAGCAGTCGTGGGACTAGCGGGGGCACAGATACGCAGTATTTT.